The clone carrying this T cell receptor beta chain was seen a few times. What it binds is not known. The data were taken from a study of T cell repertoires in cytomegalovirus infection. Study-wide background: CMV infection and matching HLA type were both indicated by public TCR beta signatures.

TCRdb passed the reads through MiXCR, listing each CDR3 protein once. The data show approximately 700,000 distinct CDR3 sequences, about 40% seen once. Study findings and constraints: Dominating the ex vivo response were HLA-C-restricted CMV-specific TCR beta clonotypes.

The receptor's source is a human donor in good health (CMV status not recorded). Some clones in this sample may be carry-over from other donors' samples. Material: PBMCs.

The DNA for the CDR3 is TGTGCCAGCAGCTTCGGGACAGGGGTGTATGGCTACACCTTC. Its protein is CASSFGTGVYGYTF. The rearrangement uses TRBV7-2 and TRBJ1-2, with TRBD1 identical over 10 bases. This CDR3 contains 14 residues. Germline V gene lookup returns CDR1 SGHTA and CDR2 FQGNSA. V was pared by 3 bases and J by 5 bases, with 3 bases of the junction left unmatched.